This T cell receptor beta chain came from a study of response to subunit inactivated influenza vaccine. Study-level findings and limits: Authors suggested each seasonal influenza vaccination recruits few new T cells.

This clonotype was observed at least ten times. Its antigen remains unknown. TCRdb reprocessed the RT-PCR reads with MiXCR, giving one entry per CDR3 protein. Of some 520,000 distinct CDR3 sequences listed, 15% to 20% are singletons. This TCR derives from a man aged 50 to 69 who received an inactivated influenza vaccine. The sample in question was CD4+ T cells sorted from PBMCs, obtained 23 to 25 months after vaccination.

Written as DNA, the CDR3 is TGTGCCAGCGGACGTCTAGCGGAGCTCAACACAGATACGCAGTATTTT. It yields the protein CASGRLAELNTDTQYF. This chain joins TRBV27 and TRBJ2-3; 7 positions agree with TRBD2. This CDR3 region has 16 residues. V was pared by 8 bases and J by 2 bases, with 13 bases of the junction left unmatched. Germline V gives CDR1 MNHEY, CDR2 SMNVEV (reference sequence).